The 29 T cell receptor beta chains presented below share a single source sample, sequenced in a study of blood T cell repertoires in COVID-19. This table comes from immunoSEQ multiplex PCR, and its TCRdb copy is limited to in-frame clones, with some not included. This table has over 150,000 clones, about 90% appearing once. The sample consisted of PBMCs or T cells enriched from blood (not recorded which). Receptors originate from a woman in her forties or fifties who had recovered from COVID-19.

CDR3 sequence (DNA): TGCGCCAGCAGCTTGGGGGTTTGGGGTGCGGGAGGTTCCTACAATGAGCAGTTCTTC. Residues: CASSLGVWGAGGSYNEQFF. The chain uses TRBV5-1 and TRBJ2-1, with TRBD2 identical over 8 bases. Germline V CDR1 and CDR2: SGHRS, YFSETQ. With V trimmed by 0 bases and J by 1 base, 12 bases remained unmatched. The CDR3 is made up of 19 amino acids.

V usage is TRBV27 and J usage is TRBJ1-1; D call uncertain. Germline assignment: CDR1 MNHEY and CDR2 SMNVEV (reference sequence). V lost 6 bases, J lost 0 bases, and 11 bases lay in between. The CDR3 sequence is 14 residues long. The CDR3 here is CASRPTGVNTEAFF. In DNA form, the CDR3 reads TGTGCCAGCAGACCAACGGGAGTGAACACTGAAGCTTTCTTT.

The chain joins TRBV2 to TRBJ2-6; TRBD1 aligns across 8 bases. The germline CDR1 and CDR2 sequences are SNHLY and FYNNEI. Trimming took 9 bases from V and 0 from J; bases not matched to a gene: 10. The CDR3 extends over 17 amino acids. Here the CDR3 reads CASHRDRKSSGANVLTF. The CDR3 DNA follows: TGTGCCAGTCACCGGGACAGGAAATCCTCTGGGGCCAACGTCCTGACTTTC.

The chain joins TRBV6-2 or TRBV6-3 to TRBJ2-1; 7 bases are shared with TRBD1. The V and J ends lost 6 bases and 0 bases, in that order; junction bases with no gene match: 8. This CDR3 has 16 residues. Germline assignment: CDR1 MNHEY and CDR2 SVGEGT. Written as DNA, the CDR3 is TGTGCCAGCAGACCTCGGACAGGATCCTCCTACAATGAGCAGTTCTTC. Translation gives CASRPRTGSSYNEQFF.

Note on this clone: Other DNA sequences from this sample encode an identical CDR3 as well. V usage is TRBV9 and J usage is TRBJ2-5, with 11 bases that match TRBD2. The germline V gene encodes CDR1 SGDLS and CDR2 YYNGEE. The CDR3 is made up of 15 amino acids. Trimming took 2 bases from V and 0 from J; bases not matched to a gene: 0. CDR3: CASSVGLADQETQYF. As DNA, the CDR3 is TGTGCCAGCAGCGTGGGACTAGCGGACCAAGAGACCCAGTACTTC.

The gene calls are TRBV19 and TRBJ2-1; 13 nucleotides agree with TRBD2. Unmatched junction bases numbered 9, after V lost 3 bases and J lost 1 base. Germline CDR1 LNHDA, CDR2 SQIVND (reference sequence). The CDR3 length is 19 residues. The chain's CDR3 is CASSMGPRTSGSSYNEQFF. In DNA form, the CDR3 reads TGTGCCAGTAGTATGGGCCCCCGGACTAGCGGGAGTTCCTACAATGAGCAGTTCTTC.

V and J are TRBV11-1 and TRBJ2-5; 9 positions match TRBD2. CDR3 size: 16 residues. Germline V gene sequence: CDR1 SGHAT, CDR2 FQDESV (reference sequence). J gave up 0 bases and V 1 base, and 3 bases lay outside the gene matches. Written as DNA, the CDR3 is TGTGCCAGCAGCTTAGGGACTAGCGAGTACCAAGAGACCCAGTACTTC. Its translation: CASSLGTSEYQETQYF.

The chain carries TRBV7-8 and TRBJ1-1, with TRBD1 matching over 8 bases. V lost 4 bases to trimming and J lost 5 bases; unmatched junction nucleotides: 6. CDR1 is SGHVS, CDR2 FQNEAQ, per germline. CDR3 length: 14 amino acids. CDR3 sequence: CASSSQGGLTEAFF. For the CDR3, the DNA is TGTGCCAGCAGCTCACAGGGGGGATTAACTGAAGCTTTCTTT.

The chain uses TRBV11-3 and TRBJ2-7, with 7 bases lining up with TRBD1. V lost 5 bases, J lost 0 bases, and 7 bases stayed unmatched. Germline V lookup: CDR1 SGHNT, CDR2 YENEEA. There are 15 residues in the CDR3. CDR3 sequence: CASSPQGLVSYEQYF. The CDR3 nucleotides read TGTGCCAGCAGCCCACAGGGGCTGGTCTCCTACGAGCAGTACTTC.

V usage is TRBV3-1 (or the pseudogene TRBV3-2) and J usage is TRBJ2-1; 7 bases agree with TRBD2. Germline V gene data show CDR1 as LGHDT and CDR2 as YNNKEL (reference sequence). There are 13 residues in the CDR3. Losses at the gene ends were 1 base for V and 13 bases for J; bases not matched to a gene: 7. The CDR3 loop reads CASSQAASGYQFF. The CDR3 bases are TGTGCCAGCAGCCAAGCCGCTAGCGGCTACCAGTTCTTC.

There are a few counts of this clone. The chain couples TRBV7-3 to TRBJ2-2; 7 nucleotides line up with TRBD1. Germline V gives CDR1 SGHTA, CDR2 FQGTGA. There are 16 residues in the CDR3. Losses at the gene ends were 5 bases for V and 0 bases for J; bases not matched to a gene: 6. For the CDR3, the DNA is TGTGCCAGCAGCCCCAGGGGGTCCACGAACACCGGGGAGCTGTTTTTT. This gives the protein CASSPRGSTNTGELFF.

This chain connects TRBV10-2 to TRBJ2-1; D remains unclear. V was shortened by 4 bases and J by 9 bases, with 13 bases between the two germline ends. Germline CDR1 WSHSY, CDR2 SAAADI. This CDR3 has 13 residues. The DNA of the CDR3 is TGCGCCAGCAGTGCATCGGTCGGCGGTGAGCAGTTCTTC. This translates into CASSASVGGEQFF.

Here the CDR3 reads CAAGGDGYSPLHF. The CDR3 region has the DNA TGTGCCGCGGGGGGGGACGGATATTCACCCCTCCACTTT. The V gene is TRBV27, the J gene TRBJ1-6; D is perhaps TRBD1 (5 bases). Germline lookup yields CDR1 MNHEY and CDR2 SMNVEV (reference sequence). The CDR3 is made up of 13 amino acids. The V and J ends lost 11 bases and 8 bases respectively, with 16 bases between them.

This chain links TRBV5-1 with TRBJ1-1, with D hard to call. Germline CDR1 is SGHRS and CDR2 is YFSETQ. The V gene lost 0 bases and the J gene lost 1 base, with 7 bases spanning the gap. CDR3 length: 14 residues. For the CDR3, the DNA is TGCGCCAGCAGCTTGGACAGTGAGAACACTGAAGCTTTCTTT. Its protein is CASSLDSENTEAFF.

This clone came up a few times. The J gene is TRBJ1-1, the V gene TRBV7-9, with 10 bases lining up with TRBD1. The V and J ends lost 3 bases and 0 bases, in that order; junction bases with no gene match: 7. Germline V gives CDR1 SEHNR, CDR2 FQNEAQ (reference sequence). This CDR3 region has 17 residues. The DNA for the CDR3 is TGTGCCAGCAGCTTGGGACAGGGGTTTAGGATGAACACTGAAGCTTTCTTT. It yields the protein CASSLGQGFRMNTEAFF. Based on the CDR3 plus reference TRBV7-9 and TRBJ1-1, the full variable domain is DTGVSQNPRHKITKRGQNVTFRCDPISEHNRLYWYRQTLGQGPEFLTYFQNEAQLEKSRLLSDRFSAERPKGSFSTLEIQRTEQGDSAMYLCASSLGQGFRMNTEAFFGQGTRLTVV.

J is TRBJ2-5 and V is TRBV5-1; TRBD1 agrees at 7 bases. The CDR3 length is 14 residues. The germline V gene encodes CDR1 SGHRS and CDR2 YFSETQ. Trimming removed 3 bases from V and 5 bases from J; junction bases left unmatched: 7. Here the CDR3 DNA reads TGCGCCAGCAGCTCGACAGGGTCGGAGGAGACCCAGTACTTC. Its protein is CASSSTGSEETQYF. Variable domain in full (rest from reference TRBV5-1 and TRBJ2-5): KAGVTQTPRYLIKTRGQQVTLSCSPISGHRSVSWYQQTPGQGLQFLFEYFSETQRNKGNFPGRFSGRQFSNSRSEMNVSTLELGDSALYLCASSSTGSEETQYFGPGTRLLVL.

The chain has TRBV5-4 and TRBJ2-2; weak D call: TRBD2 (6 bases). V lost 2 bases, J lost 0 bases, and 11 bases lay in between. This CDR3 spans 16 amino acids. From germline, CDR1 is SGHNT and CDR2 YYREEE (reference sequence). CDR3: CASSLLAVTNTGELFF. CDR3 DNA: TGTGCCAGCAGCTTATTAGCGGTCACGAACACCGGGGAGCTGTTTTTT.

The chain links TRBV2 to TRBJ2-5; D ambiguous. Looked up from germline, CDR1 is SNHLY and CDR2 is FYNNEI. This CDR3 contains 14 residues. V lost 1 base and J 1 base, leaving 7 bases between the germline ends. The CDR3 region is CASSEDGSQETQYF. In DNA form, the CDR3 reads TGTGCCAGCAGTGAAGATGGCAGCCAAGAGACCCAGTACTTC. Supplemented by reference TRBV2 and TRBJ2-5, the full variable domain reads EPEVTQTPSHQVTQMGQEVILRCVPISNHLYFYWYRQILGQKVEFLVSFYNNEISEKSEIFDDQFSVERPDGSNFTLKIRSTKLEDSAMYFCASSEDGSQETQYFGPGTRLLVL.

This chain connects TRBV10-1 to TRBJ2-3; no definite D call. This CDR3 contains 15 residues. Germline CDR1 is WNHNN and CDR2 is SYGVQD (reference sequence). Trimming left V 4 bases short and J 2 bases short, with 13 bases between. Here the CDR3 reads CASSGRSINTDTQYF. The CDR3 region has the DNA TGCGCCAGCAGTGGAAGGAGTATTAACACAGATACGCAGTATTTT.

V and J are TRBV27 and TRBJ2-1; 13 bases map to TRBD2. The CDR3 loop spans 17 amino acids. Germline values: CDR1 MNHEY, CDR2 SMNVEV (reference sequence). Germline trimming cut 4 bases from V and 5 bases from J; bases unmatched to any gene: 8. The CDR3 sequence: CASSSLVGLAGHNEQFF. The DNA for the CDR3 is TGTGCCAGCAGTTCCCTTGTGGGACTAGCGGGACACAATGAGCAGTTCTTC.

V gene TRBV25-1 combines with J gene TRBJ1-1; TRBD1 matches at 10 bases. There are 18 residues in the CDR3. V shed 2 bases and J 0 bases; nucleotides not matched to a gene: 9. Germline loops: CDR1 MGHDK, CDR2 SYGVNS. The CDR3 DNA sequence: TGTGCCAGCAGTGAACCGCGGGGACAGGGGACCATGAACACTGAAGCTTTCTTT. Residues: CASSEPRGQGTMNTEAFF.

V is TRBV7-9 and J is TRBJ1-1; 9 positions agree with TRBD1. Trimming at V came to 4 bases and at J to 1 base, leaving 4 bases not matched to a gene. The CDR3 length is 15 residues. CDR1 SEHNR and CDR2 FQNEAQ come from the germline V gene (reference sequence). CDR3 amino acids: CASSYRTGENTEAFF. For the CDR3, the DNA is TGTGCCAGCAGCTACAGGACAGGGGAGAACACTGAAGCTTTCTTT.

The chain recombines TRBV5-1 with TRBJ2-2, with 10 bases identical to TRBD2. Trimming removed 4 bases from V and 2 bases from J; junction bases left unmatched: 11. The CDR3 loop spans 18 amino acids. Germline V gives CDR1 SGHRS, CDR2 YFSETQ. Written as DNA, the CDR3 is TGCGCCAGCAGCCTACGGACTAGCGGTGGGCGAAACACCGGGGAGCTGTTTTTT. Translation gives CASSLRTSGGRNTGELFF.

The V and J genes are TRBV19 and TRBJ2-2, with 8 bases lining up with TRBD1. This CDR3 is built from 15 residues. Trimming cost V 5 bases and J 7 bases; bases outside gene matches: 9. Germline V gene lookup returns CDR1 LNHDA and CDR2 SQIVND (reference sequence). The CDR3 nucleotides are TGTGCCAGTAGTTTGCGGACAGGGACGGTCGGGGAGCTGTTTTTT. Translation gives CASSLRTGTVGELFF.

This clone appeared a few times. The rearrangement links TRBV5-5 to TRBJ1-2; maybe TRBD1 (6 bases). This CDR3 comprises 14 residues. V dropped 3 bases and J dropped 7 bases, with 16 bases sitting between them. Germline V gene lookup returns CDR1 SGHKS and CDR2 YYEKEE (reference sequence). Here the CDR3 DNA reads TGTGCCAGCAGCTCGAGGGCAGGGGCGGGTGGCTACACCTTC. The encoded protein is CASSSRAGAGGYTF.

This clone came up once. The V gene is TRBV5-1, the J gene TRBJ1-3; 10 positions agree with TRBD1. Germline CDR1 reads SGHRS; CDR2 reads YFSETQ. V was clipped by 1 base and J by 0 bases; unmatched bases: 10. The CDR3 length is 19 residues. In nucleotides, the CDR3 is TGCGCCAGCAGCTTGTCCTTAATGGGGACAGGGGTCTCTGGAAACACCATATATTTT. The encoded protein is CASSLSLMGTGVSGNTIYF.

The gene calls are TRBV28 and TRBJ2-1; a weak D match, TRBD2 (5 bases). This CDR3 has 14 residues. Trimming pared 7 bases from V and 6 bases from J, leaving 16 bases between. CDR1 and CDR2 (germline): MDHEN, SYDVKM. CDR3 bases: TGTGCCAGCACCATGGACTCATCCCCCAATGAGCAGTTCTTC. Translated, it gives CASTMDSSPNEQFF.

This rearrangement joins TRBV9 to TRBJ2-2; 10 bases are a match to TRBD2. The germline V gene encodes CDR1 SGDLS and CDR2 YYNGEE. This CDR3 has 15 amino acids. J gave up 5 bases and V 0 bases, and 1 base lay outside the gene matches. CDR3 sequence: CASSVEGLATGELFF. CDR3 in DNA: TGTGCCAGCAGCGTAGAGGGACTAGCGACCGGGGAGCTGTTTTTT.

This chain joins TRBV4-2 and TRBJ2-1; 9 bases fit TRBD2. CDR1 LGHNA and CDR2 YNFKEQ come from the germline V gene. This CDR3 spans 20 amino acids. The trim removed 2 bases at V and 0 bases at J, leaving 14 bases unmatched. For the CDR3, the DNA is TGTGCCAGCAGCCAAACCCCTATCGGGACTAGCCTGGGCTCCTACAATGAGCAGTTCTTC. This sequence encodes CASSQTPIGTSLGSYNEQFF.